The 23 T cell receptor beta chains below all came from one sample that was sequenced in a study of shared clonotypes between healthy human individuals. Sequenced by immunoSEQ multiplex PCR; TCRdb stores in-frame clones only, minus some. The table lists approximately 1.4 million clones, 95% to 99% of them singletons. Sequencing was performed on naive CD4+ T cells sorted from blood. Subset defined: CD45RA+ positively selected. These receptors originate from a man aged 30 to 39 in good health.

The CDR3 loop reads CASTVRGYGYGYTF. CDR3 DNA: TGTGCCAGTACCGTGAGGGGGTACGGCTATGGCTACACCTTC. The rearrangement uses TRBV19 and TRBJ1-2; weak D call: TRBD1 (6 bases). V lost 7 bases to trimming and J lost 4 bases, with 16 bases between them. The V gene's germline CDR1 is LNHDA and CDR2 SQIVND (reference sequence). This CDR3 is 14 amino acids long.

This rearrangement joins TRBV18 to TRBJ1-5; no clear D gene. V was clipped by 3 bases and J by 4 bases, with 10 bases between them. This CDR3 is built from 14 residues. In germline, CDR1 is KGHSH, CDR2 LQKENI. CDR3 amino acids: CASSPERMNQPQHF. The CDR3 DNA reads as TGTGCCAGCTCACCCGAGAGAATGAATCAGCCCCAGCATTTT.

The rearrangement uses TRBV30 and TRBJ1-5; unclear D gene. The CDR3 has 13 amino acids. Trimming left V 3 bases short and J 7 bases short, with 13 bases between. The germline CDR1 and CDR2 sequences are GTSNPN and SVGIG (reference sequence). The CDR3 loop reads CAWRGRFGQPQHF. The CDR3 DNA reads TGTGCCTGGAGAGGGCGGTTTGGGCAGCCCCAGCATTTT. The variable domain in full, completed from reference TRBV30 and TRBJ1-5, reads SQTIHQWPATLVQPVGSPLSLECTVEGTSNPNLYWYRQAAGRGLQLLFYSVGIGQISSEVPQNLSASRPQDRQFILSSKKLLLSDSGFYLCAWRGRFGQPQHFGDGTRLSIL.

The chain is built from TRBV12-1 and TRBJ2-6; no DNA check was done on the table's D call, TRBD1. TRBV12-1 is labeled a pseudogene. CDR3 size: 17 residues. DNA for the CDR3: TGTGCCAGCAGCTTTGGACAGGGACCCTCTGGGGCCAACGTCCTGACTTTC. It translates to CASSFGQGPSGANVLTF.

This rearrangement joins TRBV7-2 to TRBJ2-3, with 9 bases fitting TRBD2. CDR3 length: 16 residues. The J segment lost 2 bases and the V segment lost 1 base, leaving 4 bases of the junction unmatched. Germline V lookup: CDR1 SGHTA, CDR2 FQGNSA. CDR3 protein: CASSLGGGGATDTQYF. The CDR3 coding sequence is TGTGCCAGCAGCTTAGGCGGCGGGGGGGCCACAGATACGCAGTATTTT.

This chain joins TRBV18 and TRBJ2-7; weak D call: TRBD1 (6 bases). The V and J ends lost 0 bases and 0 bases respectively, with 12 bases between them. Germline-derived CDR1 and CDR2 are KGHSH and LQKENI. The CDR3 runs 16 residues. In nucleotides, the CDR3 is TGTGCCAGCTCACCACCGGCACAGGGTTTCTCCTACGAGCAGTACTTC. Translating it yields CASSPPAQGFSYEQYF.

The CDR3 DNA reads as TGTGCCAGCAGTCAGATTAGTCGTCACTCTGGAAACACCATATATTTT. Translated: CASSQISRHSGNTIYF. V and J are TRBV2 and TRBJ1-3; no firm D call. V dropped 5 bases and J dropped 0 bases, with 14 bases sitting between them. CDR3 length: 16 amino acids. Germline CDR1 SNHLY, CDR2 FYNNEI.

The rearrangement joins TRBV5-1 to TRBJ2-6; D might be TRBD1 (5 bases). V gave up 1 base and J gave up 0 bases, with 14 bases separating them. In germline, CDR1 is SGHRS, CDR2 YFSETQ. The length of the CDR3 is 18 residues. In DNA form, the CDR3 reads TGCGCCAGCAGCTTGTCAGGGCTAGGACACTCTGGGGCCAACGTCCTGACTTTC. It encodes CASSLSGLGHSGANVLTF. Full variable domain (remainder filled in from reference TRBV5-1 and TRBJ2-6): KAGVTQTPRYLIKTRGQQVTLSCSPISGHRSVSWYQQTPGQGLQFLFEYFSETQRNKGNFPGRFSGRQFSNSRSEMNVSTLELGDSALYLCASSLSGLGHSGANVLTFGAGSRLTVL.

The genes are TRBV5-1 and TRBJ2-7; TRBD1 aligns across 10 bases. CDR1 is SGHRS and CDR2 is YFSETQ in the germline V gene. The V and J ends lost 3 bases and 7 bases, in that order; junction bases with no gene match: 7. This CDR3 comprises 14 residues. CDR3 residues: CASSSRQGAWEQYF. CDR3 DNA: TGCGCCAGCAGCTCGAGACAGGGGGCATGGGAGCAGTACTTC.

The chain has TRBV6-1 and TRBJ1-2; no clear D. Trimming removed 5 bases from V and 0 bases from J, with 13 bases in between. The CDR3 is 15 amino acids. Germline CDR1 reads MNHNS; CDR2 reads SASEGT. The CDR3 is CASSPPGHTNYGYTF. The DNA for the CDR3 is TGTGCCAGCAGTCCCCCGGGCCACACTAACTATGGCTACACCTTC.

This sequence joins TRBV29-1 and TRBJ2-3, with D possibly matching TRBD1 (6 bases). The CDR3 consists of 16 residues. V was trimmed by 6 bases and J by 0 bases, leaving 19 bases between them. Germline V gene lookup returns CDR1 SQVTM and CDR2 ANQGSEA. The CDR3 DNA reads TGCAGCGTCCGGAAGGGGGTCCGACAGAGCACAGATACGCAGTATTTT. It codes for CSVRKGVRQSTDTQYF.

The chain joins TRBV6-6 to TRBJ1-5; perhaps TRBD1 as D (6 bases). This CDR3 contains 14 residues. Germline assignment: CDR1 MNHNY and CDR2 SVGAGI (reference sequence). Trimming cost V 6 bases and J 2 bases, with 11 bases left between them. CDR3 nucleotide sequence: TGTGCCAGCAGCCAAAACAGGGGCAATCAGCCCCAGCATTTT. It yields the protein CASSQNRGNQPQHF.

This sequence joins TRBV28 and TRBJ1-5; D is unresolved. The V gene lost 9 bases and the J gene lost 0 bases, with 6 bases spanning the gap. In germline, CDR1 is MDHEN, CDR2 SYDVKM. This CDR3 is built from 12 residues. The CDR3 DNA reads as TGTGCCAGTCTAAGTAGCAATCAGCCCCAGCATTTT. Translation: CASLSSNQPQHF.

This chain connects TRBV10-2 to TRBJ2-7, with 7 bases identical to TRBD1. Germline values: CDR1 WSHSY, CDR2 SAAADI. This CDR3 is built from 13 residues. Unmatched junction bases numbered 2, after V lost 2 bases and J lost 4 bases. The CDR3 DNA sequence: TGCGCCAGCAGTGAGGCAGGGGGTTACGAGCAGTACTTC. Amino acids: CASSEAGGYEQYF.

The J gene is TRBJ2-1, the V gene TRBV7-2; 7 positions agree with TRBD2. The germline gives CDR1 SGHTA, CDR2 FQGNSA. The CDR3 runs 13 residues. CDR3 DNA sequence: TGTGCTATCGGCGGGAGCTCCTACAATGAGCAGTTCTTC. The encoded protein is CAIGGSSYNEQFF.

This rearrangement joins TRBV2 to TRBJ1-2; the D is unclear. The germline V gene has CDR1 SNHLY and CDR2 FYNNEI. The length of the CDR3 is 15 residues. Trimming removed 8 bases at V and 4 bases at J, with 20 bases between. CDR3 in DNA: TGTGCCAGCGCTTATCGGGCCCGTAGCCCCTATGGCTACACCTTC. Its translation: CASAYRARSPYGYTF.

The genes are TRBV6-6 and TRBJ2-3, with 10 bases fitting TRBD2. V was pared by 5 bases and J by 5 bases, with 10 bases of the junction left unmatched. Germline V gene data show CDR1 as MNHNY and CDR2 as SVGAGI (reference sequence). The CDR3 covers 16 residues. This CDR3 reads CASSTHLAGVGDTQYF. In DNA, the CDR3 is TGTGCCAGCAGTACCCACCTAGCGGGAGTGGGAGATACGCAGTATTTT.

This chain links TRBV5-4 with TRBJ2-3; D not resolved. The CDR3 totals 12 residues. Germline-derived CDR1 and CDR2 are SGHNT and YYREEE (reference sequence). The V and J ends lost 4 bases and 6 bases respectively, with 9 bases between them. In nucleotides, the CDR3 is TGTGCCAGCAGCGAGTTTAGGGATACGCAGTATTTT. Amino acids: CASSEFRDTQYF.

The J gene is TRBJ2-7, the V gene TRBV11-3; D might be TRBD1 or TRBD2, each matching 6 bases. V dropped 4 bases and J dropped 8 bases, with 21 bases sitting between them. This CDR3 comprises 15 residues. The germline CDR1 and CDR2 sequences are SGHNT and YENEEA. The CDR3 loop reads CASSSGWGADSQQYF. The DNA of the CDR3 is TGTGCCAGCAGCTCGGGGTGGGGGGCCGACAGTCAGCAGTACTTC.

This chain joins TRBV19 and TRBJ1-1; D is uncertain. CDR3 length: 13 residues. Germline V gives CDR1 LNHDA, CDR2 SQIVND (reference sequence). V dropped 5 bases and J dropped 4 bases, with 11 bases sitting between them. In nucleotides, the CDR3 is TGTGCCAGTAGTGTATACCTGGGCACTGAAGCTTTCTTT. This gives the protein CASSVYLGTEAFF.

V and J are TRBV5-5 and TRBJ2-7; D tentatively fits TRBD1 or TRBD2 (6 bases each). CDR3 length: 14 amino acids. V lost 2 bases and J 3 bases, leaving 12 bases between the germline ends. Looked up from germline, CDR1 is SGHKS and CDR2 is YYEKEE (reference sequence). CDR3 in DNA: TGTGCCAGCAGCTTAGGGGGGACGGACTACGAGCAGTACTTC. It yields the protein CASSLGGTDYEQYF.

This clone occurred once. The rearrangement uses TRBV11-2 and TRBJ2-1; D gene unclear. Trimming left V 1 base short and J 9 bases short, with 10 bases between. Germline CDR1 SGHAT, CDR2 FQNNGV. CDR3 size: 13 residues. The CDR3 spells CASSLVGSGEQFF. In DNA, the CDR3 is TGTGCCAGCAGCTTAGTTGGTTCGGGTGAGCAGTTCTTC.

This chain links TRBV28 with TRBJ2-5; a possible D gene is TRBD2 (5 bases). The CDR3 is 14 residues long. Germline values: CDR1 MDHEN, CDR2 SYDVKM. V dropped 2 bases and J dropped 3 bases, with 10 bases sitting between them. CDR3 sequence (DNA): TGTGCCAGCAGTTTACCGGGAAGGAAAGAGACCCAGTACTTC. Protein: CASSLPGRKETQYF.